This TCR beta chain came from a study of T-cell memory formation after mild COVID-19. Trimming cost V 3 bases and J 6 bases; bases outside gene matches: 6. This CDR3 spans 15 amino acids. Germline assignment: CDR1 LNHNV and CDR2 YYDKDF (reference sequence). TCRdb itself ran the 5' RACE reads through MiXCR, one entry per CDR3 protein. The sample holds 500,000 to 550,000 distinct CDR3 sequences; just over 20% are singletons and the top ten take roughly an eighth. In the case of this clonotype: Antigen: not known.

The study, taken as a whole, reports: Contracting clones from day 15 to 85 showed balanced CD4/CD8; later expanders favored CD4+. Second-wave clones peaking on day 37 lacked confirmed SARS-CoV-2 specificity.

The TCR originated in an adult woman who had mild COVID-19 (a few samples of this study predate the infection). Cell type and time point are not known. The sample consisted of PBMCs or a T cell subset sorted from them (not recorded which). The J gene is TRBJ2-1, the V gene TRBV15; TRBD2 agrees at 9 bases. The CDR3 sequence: CATSREREAFNEQFF. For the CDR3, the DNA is TGTGCCACCAGCAGGGAGCGGGAGGCCTTCAATGAGCAGTTCTTC.